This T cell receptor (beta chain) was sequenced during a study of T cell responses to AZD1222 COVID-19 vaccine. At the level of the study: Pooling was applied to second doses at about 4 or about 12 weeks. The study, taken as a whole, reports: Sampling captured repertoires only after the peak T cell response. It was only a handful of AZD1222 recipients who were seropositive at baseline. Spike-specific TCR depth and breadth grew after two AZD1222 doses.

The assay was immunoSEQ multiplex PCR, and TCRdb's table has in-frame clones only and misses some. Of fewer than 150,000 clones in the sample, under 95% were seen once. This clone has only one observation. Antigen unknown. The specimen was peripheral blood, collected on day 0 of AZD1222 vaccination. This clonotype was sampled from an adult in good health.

The CDR3 DNA sequence: TGTGCCAGCAGCTTCCAGGGGAGTGATACGCAGTATTTT. Its protein is CASSFQGSDTQYF. The chain joins TRBV9 to TRBJ2-3, with TRBD1 as a possible D gene (6 bases). Looked up from germline, CDR1 is SGDLS and CDR2 is YYNGEE. Between the trimmed V and J ends, which lost 4 bases and 6 bases, there was a span of 12 bases. The CDR3 extends over 13 amino acids.